This TCR beta chain was identified during a study of cytomegalovirus exposure and HLA in healthy donors. Study background: Drawn from HLA-typed donors, 80 million to 95 million unique TCRs were held in an early data release.

Researchers ran the PCR with 60 Vbeta and 13 Jbeta primers. TCRdb keeps only in-frame clones here, not all; method: immunoSEQ multiplex PCR. The sample includes tens of thousands of clones, 65% to 75% of them seen just once. This clone was picked up a small number of times. With 4 bases removed from V and 3 bases from J, the gap between germline ends came to 9 bases. Germline values: CDR1 MGHRA, CDR2 YSYEKL. CDR3 length: 13 residues. The rearrangement links TRBV4-1 to TRBJ1-1, with D perhaps TRBD1 (6 bases). The TCR originated in a woman aged 30 to 39 in good health and CMV-seronegative. The specimen sequenced was PBMCs. The CDR3 DNA sequence: TGCGCCAGCAGCCTCCGACAGGACACTGAAGCTTTCTTT. Translated, it gives CASSLRQDTEAFF.